These 30 T cell receptor beta chains came from one sample sequenced in a study of blood T cell repertoires in COVID-19. The assay was immunoSEQ multiplex PCR, and TCRdb's table has in-frame clones only and misses some. The profile shows 250,000 to 400,000 clones, 85% to 90% of them singletons. Material for sequencing was peripheral blood. The receptors were sampled from a woman aged 25 to 39 with COVID-19, enrolled during active disease.

V is TRBV7-9 and J is TRBJ1-1; D gene ambiguous. The germline V and J ends were trimmed by 2 bases and 1 base, with 11 bases remaining between them. CDR3 size: 15 residues. Germline V lookup: CDR1 SEHNR, CDR2 FQNEAQ (reference sequence). CDR3 protein: CASSLSISGNTEAFF. In DNA, the CDR3 is TGTGCCAGCAGCTTATCAATCTCGGGGAACACTGAAGCTTTCTTT.

This clone was counted a single time. The V gene is TRBV4-1, the J gene TRBJ1-1; weak D call: TRBD1 (6 bases). The V end lost 1 base, the J end lost 2 bases, and 11 bases lay between the germline ends. This CDR3 is 15 amino acids long. Germline assignment: CDR1 MGHRA and CDR2 YSYEKL. The CDR3 sequence is CASSQGQGPNTEAFF. The CDR3 region has the DNA TGCGCCAGCAGCCAAGGCCAGGGGCCAAACACTGAAGCTTTCTTT.

The chain has TRBV4-1 and TRBJ2-5; 7 nucleotides align to TRBD1. Per germline, CDR1 MGHRA and CDR2 YSYEKL. This CDR3 region has 16 residues. The junction had 11 bases not matched to a gene; V was cut back by 0 bases and J by 7 bases. The CDR3 bases are TGCGCCAGCAGCCAAGATCTCTGGGGGCCAGGGGGGACCCAGTACTTC. It codes for CASSQDLWGPGGTQYF.

This chain links TRBV5-4 with TRBJ2-1; D may be TRBD1 (5 bases). The CDR3 is 16 amino acids. V lost 3 bases and J lost 7, with 20 bases in between. Germline V gives CDR1 SGHNT, CDR2 YYREEE (reference sequence). CDR3 DNA sequence: TGTGCCAGCAGCTCGCTTGCAGGGTTGAAAAAAAATGAGCAGTTCTTC. Its translation: CASSSLAGLKKNEQFF.

V is TRBV3-1 (or the pseudogene TRBV3-2) and J is TRBJ2-2, with D tentatively TRBD2 (5 bases). Germline V CDR1 and CDR2: LGHDT, YNNKEL (reference sequence). This CDR3 spans 14 amino acids. V dropped 5 bases and J dropped 4 bases, with 11 bases sitting between them. CDR3 loop: CASSRSGSTGELFF. The CDR3 nucleotides read TGTGCCAGCAGCAGGAGCGGTAGCACCGGGGAGCTGTTTTTT.

V is TRBV5-6 and J is TRBJ1-6; no reliable D call. The germline V gene encodes CDR1 SGHDT and CDR2 YYEEEE. V lost 3 bases and J lost 7, with 5 bases in between. The CDR3 runs 12 residues. CDR3 sequence (DNA): TGTGCCAGCAGCTACAAGAATTCACCCCTCCACTTT. It encodes CASSYKNSPLHF.

V is TRBV25-1 and J is TRBJ2-7; no definite D call. The CDR3 sequence is 12 residues long. Trimming took 1 base from V and 3 from J, leaving 4 bases between them. Germline CDR1 MGHDK, CDR2 SYGVNS. CDR3 region: CASSESFYEQYF. CDR3 DNA: TGTGCCAGCAGTGAATCTTTCTACGAGCAGTACTTC.

V is TRBV2 and J is TRBJ1-5; 9 bases match TRBD1. This CDR3 contains 14 residues. The V segment lost 7 bases and the J segment 7 bases; nucleotides outside the gene matches: 8. CDR1 is SNHLY and CDR2 is FYNNEI in the germline V gene. CDR3 nucleotide sequence: TGTGCCAGCAAGGTTGACAGGGGGGGACAGCCCCAGCATTTT. It yields the protein CASKVDRGGQPQHF.

The chain has TRBV9 and TRBJ2-3, with TRBD2 matching over 10 bases. The junction had 4 bases not matched to a gene; V was cut back by 3 bases and J by 3 bases. The germline V gene encodes CDR1 SGDLS and CDR2 YYNGEE. The CDR3 is made up of 15 amino acids. CDR3 residues: CASSGLAGVTDTQYF. CDR3 nucleotides: TGTGCCAGCAGCGGGCTAGCGGGAGTTACAGATACGCAGTATTTT.

This chain uses TRBV21-1 with TRBJ1-6; the DNA was not compared with TRBD1, the D call given in the table. TRBV21-1 is recorded as a pseudogene. The CDR3 spans 14 residues. CDR3 residues: CASSPDREDSPLHF. As DNA, the CDR3 is TGTGCCAGCAGTCCCGACAGGGAGGATTCACCCCTCCACTTT.

The chain carries TRBV11-3 and TRBJ2-3; D perhaps matches TRBD1 (6 bases). V was cut by 1 base and J by 2 bases, with 16 bases left in between. CDR3 length: 17 amino acids. The germline CDR1 and CDR2 sequences are SGHNT and YENEEA. The CDR3 reads CASSLGMGRTDTDTQYF. CDR3 DNA: TGTGCCAGCAGCTTAGGCATGGGCAGGACAGACACAGATACGCAGTATTTT.

The chain recombines TRBV20-1 with TRBJ2-7; D is perhaps TRBD2 (7 bases). Germline V gene sequence: CDR1 DFQATT, CDR2 SNEGSKA (reference sequence). Trimming removed 3 bases at V and 0 bases at J, with 12 bases between. The CDR3 spans 14 residues. In nucleotides, the CDR3 is TGCAGTGCTAGTAGGGGGAGGGGCTCCTACGAGCAGTACTTC. It specifies CSASRGRGSYEQYF.

This clone was observed a few times. This chain uses TRBV19 with TRBJ1-2; TRBD1 agrees at 7 bases. Germline CDR1 LNHDA, CDR2 SQIVND (reference sequence). The length of the CDR3 is 14 residues. Unmatched junction bases numbered 11, after V lost 7 bases and J lost 6 bases. As DNA, the CDR3 is TGTGCCAGTACGTACGCTGGGACAGAAAATGGCTACACCTTC. It is translated as CASTYAGTENGYTF. Together with reference TRBV19 and TRBJ1-2, the CDR3 gives the full variable domain: DGGITQSPKYLFRKEGQNVTLSCEQNLNHDAMYWYRQDPGQGLRLIYYSQIVNDFQKGDIAEGYSVSREKKESFPLTVTSAQKNPTAFYLCASTYAGTENGYTFGSGTRLTVV.

The chain has TRBV19 and TRBJ1-5, with a tentative D call TRBD1 (6 bases). Germline V gene sequence: CDR1 LNHDA, CDR2 SQIVND (reference sequence). V was pared by 6 bases and J by 5 bases, with 11 bases between. This CDR3 is built from 13 residues. The CDR3 is CASSMDRYQPQHF. CDR3 bases: TGTGCCAGTAGCATGGACAGATATCAGCCCCAGCATTTT. The variable domain in full, with the rest retrieved from reference TRBV19 and TRBJ1-5, is DGGITQSPKYLFRKEGQNVTLSCEQNLNHDAMYWYRQDPGQGLRLIYYSQIVNDFQKGDIAEGYSVSREKKESFPLTVTSAQKNPTAFYLCASSMDRYQPQHFGDGTRLSIL.

This chain's CDR3 is CASKNTLSSYEQYF. The CDR3 bases are TGTGCCAGCAAAAATACCCTTAGCTCCTACGAGCAGTACTTC. The chain links TRBV2 to TRBJ2-7; D uncertain. The CDR3 contains 14 residues. V lost 7 bases and J 0 bases, leaving 13 bases between the germline ends. Germline V gene lookup returns CDR1 SNHLY and CDR2 FYNNEI.

The chain recombines TRBV5-6 with TRBJ2-3, with D possibly being TRBD1 (5 bases). Trimming removed 4 bases at V and 1 base at J, with 7 bases between. The CDR3 runs to 13 residues. Germline V gives CDR1 SGHDT, CDR2 YYEEEE. The CDR3 sequence: CASSDRGTDTQYF. The CDR3 DNA follows: TGTGCCAGCAGCGACAGAGGCACAGATACGCAGTATTTT.

The V and J genes are TRBV9 and TRBJ2-1, with 7 positions matching TRBD2. The ends lost 10 bases at V and 12 bases at J; junction bases unmatched: 10. There are 11 residues in the CDR3. CDR1 is SGDLS, CDR2 YYNGEE, per germline. DNA of the CDR3: TGTGCCTCGGGGGAGGGTGGCGTGCAGTTCTTC. This encodes CASGEGGVQFF.

This chain joins TRBV19 and TRBJ2-6; tentatively, D is TRBD1 (5 bases). This CDR3 comprises 16 residues. Germline V gene sequence: CDR1 LNHDA, CDR2 SQIVND (reference sequence). V gave up 7 bases and J gave up 0 bases, with 13 bases separating them. CDR3 DNA sequence: TGTGCCAGTAATTGGGGCGGCCGCTCTGGGGCCAACGTCCTGACTTTC. Translation gives CASNWGGRSGANVLTF.

The J gene is TRBJ2-1, the V gene TRBV6-5; a possible D gene is TRBD1 (6 bases). CDR1 is MNHEY, CDR2 SVGAGI, per germline. The CDR3 totals 15 residues. Trimming cost V 4 bases and J 5 bases, with 15 bases left between them. DNA for the CDR3: TGTGCCAGCAGTTTGGACAGCGCACGGCACAATGAGCAGTTCTTC. Its translation is CASSLDSARHNEQFF.

The CDR3 DNA sequence: TGTGCCAGCAGCCTACGTGGGGGGAGGGAGCTGTTTTTT. The encoded protein is CASSLRGGRELFF. The gene calls are TRBV5-5 and TRBJ2-2; D may be TRBD2 (6 bases). Germline assignment: CDR1 SGHKS and CDR2 YYEKEE (reference sequence). The CDR3 runs to 13 residues. V gave up 4 bases and J gave up 9 bases, with 13 bases separating them. The full variable domain, with the rest looked up from reference TRBV5-5 and TRBJ2-2, is DAGVTQSPTHLIKTRGQQVTLRCSPISGHKSVSWYQQVLGQGPQFIFQYYEKEERGRGNFPDRFSARQFPNYSSELNVNALLLGDSALYLCASSLRGGRELFFGEGSRLTVL.

The V gene is TRBV3-1 (or the pseudogene TRBV3-2), the J gene TRBJ1-2; 8 bases line up with TRBD1. The trim removed 2 bases at V and 0 bases at J, leaving 5 bases unmatched. This CDR3 has 16 amino acids. Germline lookup yields CDR1 LGHDT and CDR2 YNNKEL (reference sequence). The chain's CDR3 is CASSQTGGRANYGYTF. The CDR3, as DNA: TGTGCCAGCAGCCAAACAGGGGGGAGAGCTAACTATGGCTACACCTTC.

The chain links TRBV7-6 to TRBJ2-1; D is perhaps TRBD1 (5 bases). Trimming took off 0 bases at V and 10 bases at J, with 16 bases between the two ends. From germline, CDR1 is SGHVS and CDR2 FNYEAQ. The CDR3 contains 15 residues. The CDR3 spells CASSLATGSGYEQFF. CDR3 nucleotide sequence: TGTGCCAGCAGCTTAGCTACTGGGTCAGGGTACGAGCAGTTCTTC.

The chain uses TRBV2 and TRBJ1-1, with 9 bases lining up with TRBD1. The CDR3 runs 14 residues. V lost 5 bases to trimming and J lost 4 bases; unmatched junction nucleotides: 5. Germline V gives CDR1 SNHLY, CDR2 FYNNEI. CDR3 amino acids: CASSPRTGVTEAFF. The CDR3 nucleotides read TGTGCCAGCAGTCCCCGGACAGGGGTCACTGAAGCTTTCTTT.

The chain employs TRBV7-9 and TRBJ2-1, with 13 nucleotides matching TRBD2. CDR3 length: 15 amino acids. Trimming cost V 5 bases and J 6 bases; bases outside gene matches: 4. The germline CDR1 and CDR2 sequences are SEHNR and FQNEAQ (reference sequence). The CDR3 DNA sequence: TGTGCCAGCAGCCAACGACTAGCGGGAGGCAATGAGCAGTTCTTC. This codes for CASSQRLAGGNEQFF.

This chain joins TRBV10-3 and TRBJ2-3, with D tentatively TRBD2 (6 bases). Germline CDR1 and CDR2: ENHRY and SYGVKD. CDR3 length: 13 residues. Trimming stripped 11 bases from V and 0 bases from J, with 12 bases between. CDR3 in DNA: TGTGCCGGGCGGGGTCCTAGCACAGATACGCAGTATTTT. Translating gives CAGRGPSTDTQYF.

This chain uses TRBV10-3 with TRBJ2-2; unclear D gene. Looked up from germline, CDR1 is ENHRY and CDR2 is SYGVKD. There are 17 residues in the CDR3. V lost 3 bases and J 1 base, leaving 15 bases between the germline ends. CDR3 region: CAISDPRRARNTGELFF. The CDR3 DNA follows: TGTGCCATCAGTGACCCCCGGAGAGCGAGGAACACCGGGGAGCTGTTTTTT.

This chain uses TRBV7-9 with TRBJ1-1; D ambiguous. V was clipped by 1 base and J by 8 bases, with 8 bases between them. The CDR3 covers 12 residues. The germline V gene encodes CDR1 SEHNR and CDR2 FQNEAQ (reference sequence). Written as DNA, the CDR3 is TGTGCCAGCAGCTTAGGAAGTGGCGAAGCTTTCTTT. It is translated as CASSLGSGEAFF.

The chain uses TRBV28 and TRBJ2-3, with 7 bases that match TRBD2. With V trimmed by 8 bases and J by 0 bases, 5 bases remained unmatched. The CDR3 contains 14 residues. From germline, CDR1 is MDHEN and CDR2 SYDVKM. CDR3 residues: CASHGGVSTDTQYF. CDR3 coding DNA: TGTGCCAGCCATGGGGGGGTCAGCACAGATACGCAGTATTTT. Full variable domain (outside the CDR3, taken from reference TRBV28 and TRBJ2-3): DVKVTQSSRYLVKRTGEKVFLECVQDMDHENMFWYRQDPGLGLRLIYFSYDVKMKEKGDIPEGYSVSREKKERFSLILESASTNQTSMYLCASHGGVSTDTQYFGPGTRLTVL.

The genes are TRBV19 and TRBJ2-6; D gene ambiguous. This CDR3 has 14 residues. V dropped 9 bases and J dropped 0 bases, with 9 bases sitting between them. CDR1 is LNHDA and CDR2 is SQIVND in the germline V gene (reference sequence). CDR3 amino acids: CASVATSGANVLTF. The DNA for the CDR3 is TGTGCCAGCGTAGCCACCTCTGGGGCCAACGTCCTGACTTTC. The full variable domain, with the rest looked up from reference TRBV19 and TRBJ2-6, is DGGITQSPKYLFRKEGQNVTLSCEQNLNHDAMYWYRQDPGQGLRLIYYSQIVNDFQKGDIAEGYSVSREKKESFPLTVTSAQKNPTAFYLCASVATSGANVLTFGAGSRLTVL.

The V call is TRBV5-1, the J call TRBJ2-5, with 8 bases lining up with TRBD1. This CDR3 region has 13 residues. Trimming took 4 bases from V and 4 from J; bases not matched to a gene: 3. Germline-derived CDR1 and CDR2 are SGHRS and YFSETQ. For the CDR3, the DNA is TGCGCCAGCAGCAATACAGGGGGAGAGACCCAGTACTTC. This gives the protein CASSNTGGETQYF.